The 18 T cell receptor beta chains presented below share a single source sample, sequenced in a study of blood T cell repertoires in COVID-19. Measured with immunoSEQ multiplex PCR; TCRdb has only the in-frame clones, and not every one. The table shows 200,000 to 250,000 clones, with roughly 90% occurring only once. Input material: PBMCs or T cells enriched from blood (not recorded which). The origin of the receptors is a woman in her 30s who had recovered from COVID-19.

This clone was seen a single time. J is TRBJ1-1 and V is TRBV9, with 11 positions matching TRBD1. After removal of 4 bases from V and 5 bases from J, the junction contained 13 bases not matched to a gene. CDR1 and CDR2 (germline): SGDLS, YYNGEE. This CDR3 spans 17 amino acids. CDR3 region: CASSYGQGAFVQTEAFF. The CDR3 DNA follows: TGTGCCAGCAGCTACGGACAGGGGGCGTTCGTCCAGACTGAAGCTTTCTTT.

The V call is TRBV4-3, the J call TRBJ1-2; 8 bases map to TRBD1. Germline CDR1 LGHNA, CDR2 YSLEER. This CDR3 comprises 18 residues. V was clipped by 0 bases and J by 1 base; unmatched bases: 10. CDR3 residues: CASSQELWTGQNNYGYTF. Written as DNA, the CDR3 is TGCGCCAGCAGCCAAGAATTGTGGACAGGGCAAAATAACTATGGCTACACCTTC.

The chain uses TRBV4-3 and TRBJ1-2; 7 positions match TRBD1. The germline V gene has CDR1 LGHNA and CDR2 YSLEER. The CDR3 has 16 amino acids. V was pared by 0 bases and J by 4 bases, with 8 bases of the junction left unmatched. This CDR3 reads CASSQDQGVGGYGYTF. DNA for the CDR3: TGCGCCAGCAGCCAAGATCAGGGGGTCGGCGGCTATGGCTACACCTTC.

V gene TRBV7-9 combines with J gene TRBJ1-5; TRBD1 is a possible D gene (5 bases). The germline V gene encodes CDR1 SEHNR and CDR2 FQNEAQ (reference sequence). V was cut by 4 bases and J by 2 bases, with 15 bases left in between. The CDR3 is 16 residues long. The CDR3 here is CASSWGGAGGNQPQHF. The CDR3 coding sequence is TGTGCCAGCAGCTGGGGAGGGGCCGGCGGCAATCAGCCCCAGCATTTT. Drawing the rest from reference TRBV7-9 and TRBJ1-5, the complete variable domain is DTGVSQNPRHKITKRGQNVTFRCDPISEHNRLYWYRQTLGQGPEFLTYFQNEAQLEKSRLLSDRFSAERPKGSFSTLEIQRTEQGDSAMYLCASSWGGAGGNQPQHFGDGTRLSIL.

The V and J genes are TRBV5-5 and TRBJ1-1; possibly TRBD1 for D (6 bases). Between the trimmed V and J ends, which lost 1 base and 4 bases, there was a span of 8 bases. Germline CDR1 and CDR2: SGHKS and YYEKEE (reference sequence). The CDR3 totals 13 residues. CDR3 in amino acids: CASSLQGGTEAFF. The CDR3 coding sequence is TGTGCCAGCAGCTTGCAAGGGGGCACTGAAGCTTTCTTT.

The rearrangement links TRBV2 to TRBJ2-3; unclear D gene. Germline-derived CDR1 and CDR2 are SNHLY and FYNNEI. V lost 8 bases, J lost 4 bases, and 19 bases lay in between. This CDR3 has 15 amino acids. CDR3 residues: CASLLKERGADTQYF. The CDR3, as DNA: TGTGCCAGCCTACTAAAGGAACGAGGCGCAGATACGCAGTATTTT. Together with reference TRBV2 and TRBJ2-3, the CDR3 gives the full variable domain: EPEVTQTPSHQVTQMGQEVILRCVPISNHLYFYWYRQILGQKVEFLVSFYNNEISEKSEIFDDQFSVERPDGSNFTLKIRSTKLEDSAMYFCASLLKERGADTQYFGPGTRLTVL.

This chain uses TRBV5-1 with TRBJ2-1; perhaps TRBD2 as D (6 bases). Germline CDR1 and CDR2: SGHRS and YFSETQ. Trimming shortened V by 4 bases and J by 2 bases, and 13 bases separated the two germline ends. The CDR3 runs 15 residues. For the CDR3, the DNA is TGCGCCAGCAGCCTGGACTACCCGGCCTACAATGAGCAGTTCTTC. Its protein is CASSLDYPAYNEQFF.

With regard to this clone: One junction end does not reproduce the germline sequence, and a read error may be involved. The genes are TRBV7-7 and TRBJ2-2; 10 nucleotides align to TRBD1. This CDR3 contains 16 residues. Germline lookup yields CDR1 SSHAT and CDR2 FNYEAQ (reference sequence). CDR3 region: CASSPPGQGIPGELFF. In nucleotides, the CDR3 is TGTGCTAGCAGCCCCCCGGGACAGGGGATCCCCGGGGAGCTGTTTTTT. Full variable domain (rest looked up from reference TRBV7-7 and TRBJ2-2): GAGVSQSPRYKVTKRGQDVTLRCDPISSHATLYWYQQALGQGPEFLTYFNYEAQPDKSGLPSDRFSAERPEGSISTLTIQRTEQRDSAMYRCASSPPGQGIPGELFFGEGSRLTVL.

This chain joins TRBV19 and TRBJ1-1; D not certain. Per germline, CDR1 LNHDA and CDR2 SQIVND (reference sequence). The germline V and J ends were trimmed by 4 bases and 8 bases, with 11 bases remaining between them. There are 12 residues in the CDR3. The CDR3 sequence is CASSTQRAEAFF. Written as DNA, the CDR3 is TGTGCCAGTAGTACCCAGAGGGCGGAAGCTTTCTTT.

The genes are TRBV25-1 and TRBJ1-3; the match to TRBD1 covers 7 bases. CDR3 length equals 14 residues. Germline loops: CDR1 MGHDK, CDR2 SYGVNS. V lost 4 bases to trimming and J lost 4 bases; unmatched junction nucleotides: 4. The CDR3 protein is CASSGGDRGNTIYF. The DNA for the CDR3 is TGTGCCAGCAGTGGAGGGGACAGAGGAAACACCATATATTTT.

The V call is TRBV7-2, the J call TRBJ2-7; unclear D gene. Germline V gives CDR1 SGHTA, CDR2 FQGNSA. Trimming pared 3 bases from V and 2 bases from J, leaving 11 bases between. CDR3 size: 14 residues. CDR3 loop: CASSFLEQTYEQYF. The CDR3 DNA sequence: TGTGCCAGCAGCTTTTTAGAACAGACCTACGAGCAGTACTTC. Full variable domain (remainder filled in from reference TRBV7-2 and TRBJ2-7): GAGVSQSPSNKVTEKGKDVELRCDPISGHTALYWYRQSLGQGLEFLIYFQGNSAPDKSGLPSDRFSAERTGGSVSTLTIQRTQQEDSAVYLCASSFLEQTYEQYFGPGTRLTVT.

The chain's CDR3 is CASSLGQGGNQPQHF. The CDR3 DNA follows: TGCGCCAGCAGCTTAGGACAGGGCGGCAATCAGCCCCAGCATTTT. The V gene is TRBV5-1, the J gene TRBJ1-5, with 8 bases lining up with TRBD1. The CDR3 extends over 15 amino acids. Germline trimming cut 2 bases from V and 2 bases from J; bases unmatched to any gene: 3. The germline V gene has CDR1 SGHRS and CDR2 YFSETQ.

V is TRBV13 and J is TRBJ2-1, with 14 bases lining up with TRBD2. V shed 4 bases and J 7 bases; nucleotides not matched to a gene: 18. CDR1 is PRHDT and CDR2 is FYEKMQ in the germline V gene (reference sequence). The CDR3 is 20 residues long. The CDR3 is CASSSLNSGTSGSLMNEQFF. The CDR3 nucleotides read TGTGCCAGCAGCTCTCTAAATTCCGGGACTAGCGGGAGTTTAATGAATGAGCAGTTCTTC.

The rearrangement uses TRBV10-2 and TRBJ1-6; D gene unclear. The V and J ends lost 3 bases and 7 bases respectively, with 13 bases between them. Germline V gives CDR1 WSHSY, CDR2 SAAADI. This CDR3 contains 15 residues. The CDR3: CASSESGVGNSPLHF. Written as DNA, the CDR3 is TGCGCCAGCAGTGAATCCGGGGTGGGGAATTCACCCCTCCACTTT.

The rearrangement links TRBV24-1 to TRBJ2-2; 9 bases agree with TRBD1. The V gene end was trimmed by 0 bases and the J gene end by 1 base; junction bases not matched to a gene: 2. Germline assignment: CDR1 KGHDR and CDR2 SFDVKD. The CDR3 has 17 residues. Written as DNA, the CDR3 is TGTGCCACCAGTGATTTGCGGACAGGGGAGAACACCGGGGAGCTGTTTTTT. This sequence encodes CATSDLRTGENTGELFF.

Here the CDR3 DNA reads TGTGCCAGCAGCCCCAGCAGGGATGACGAGCAGTACTTC. It specifies CASSPSRDDEQYF. The rearrangement links TRBV3-1 (or the pseudogene TRBV3-2) to TRBJ2-7; D perhaps matches TRBD1 (5 bases). V gave up 4 bases and J gave up 5 bases, with 12 bases separating them. Germline values: CDR1 LGHDT, CDR2 YNNKEL (reference sequence). This CDR3 region has 13 residues.

The CDR3 sequence is CACRGGANTEAFF. DNA of the CDR3: TGTGCCTGTCGTGGAGGGGCCAACACTGAAGCTTTCTTT. The chain combines TRBV13 with TRBJ1-1; D is perhaps TRBD1 (5 bases). Germline V gene lookup returns CDR1 PRHDT and CDR2 FYEKMQ (reference sequence). The CDR3 covers 13 residues. The V end was cut by 11 bases, the J end by 2 bases, with 15 bases between.

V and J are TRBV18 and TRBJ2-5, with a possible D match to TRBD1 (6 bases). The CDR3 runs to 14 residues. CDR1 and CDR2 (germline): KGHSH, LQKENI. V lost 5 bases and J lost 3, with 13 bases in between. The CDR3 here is CASSARDTKETQYF. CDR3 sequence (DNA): TGTGCCAGCTCAGCACGGGACACAAAAGAGACCCAGTACTTC.